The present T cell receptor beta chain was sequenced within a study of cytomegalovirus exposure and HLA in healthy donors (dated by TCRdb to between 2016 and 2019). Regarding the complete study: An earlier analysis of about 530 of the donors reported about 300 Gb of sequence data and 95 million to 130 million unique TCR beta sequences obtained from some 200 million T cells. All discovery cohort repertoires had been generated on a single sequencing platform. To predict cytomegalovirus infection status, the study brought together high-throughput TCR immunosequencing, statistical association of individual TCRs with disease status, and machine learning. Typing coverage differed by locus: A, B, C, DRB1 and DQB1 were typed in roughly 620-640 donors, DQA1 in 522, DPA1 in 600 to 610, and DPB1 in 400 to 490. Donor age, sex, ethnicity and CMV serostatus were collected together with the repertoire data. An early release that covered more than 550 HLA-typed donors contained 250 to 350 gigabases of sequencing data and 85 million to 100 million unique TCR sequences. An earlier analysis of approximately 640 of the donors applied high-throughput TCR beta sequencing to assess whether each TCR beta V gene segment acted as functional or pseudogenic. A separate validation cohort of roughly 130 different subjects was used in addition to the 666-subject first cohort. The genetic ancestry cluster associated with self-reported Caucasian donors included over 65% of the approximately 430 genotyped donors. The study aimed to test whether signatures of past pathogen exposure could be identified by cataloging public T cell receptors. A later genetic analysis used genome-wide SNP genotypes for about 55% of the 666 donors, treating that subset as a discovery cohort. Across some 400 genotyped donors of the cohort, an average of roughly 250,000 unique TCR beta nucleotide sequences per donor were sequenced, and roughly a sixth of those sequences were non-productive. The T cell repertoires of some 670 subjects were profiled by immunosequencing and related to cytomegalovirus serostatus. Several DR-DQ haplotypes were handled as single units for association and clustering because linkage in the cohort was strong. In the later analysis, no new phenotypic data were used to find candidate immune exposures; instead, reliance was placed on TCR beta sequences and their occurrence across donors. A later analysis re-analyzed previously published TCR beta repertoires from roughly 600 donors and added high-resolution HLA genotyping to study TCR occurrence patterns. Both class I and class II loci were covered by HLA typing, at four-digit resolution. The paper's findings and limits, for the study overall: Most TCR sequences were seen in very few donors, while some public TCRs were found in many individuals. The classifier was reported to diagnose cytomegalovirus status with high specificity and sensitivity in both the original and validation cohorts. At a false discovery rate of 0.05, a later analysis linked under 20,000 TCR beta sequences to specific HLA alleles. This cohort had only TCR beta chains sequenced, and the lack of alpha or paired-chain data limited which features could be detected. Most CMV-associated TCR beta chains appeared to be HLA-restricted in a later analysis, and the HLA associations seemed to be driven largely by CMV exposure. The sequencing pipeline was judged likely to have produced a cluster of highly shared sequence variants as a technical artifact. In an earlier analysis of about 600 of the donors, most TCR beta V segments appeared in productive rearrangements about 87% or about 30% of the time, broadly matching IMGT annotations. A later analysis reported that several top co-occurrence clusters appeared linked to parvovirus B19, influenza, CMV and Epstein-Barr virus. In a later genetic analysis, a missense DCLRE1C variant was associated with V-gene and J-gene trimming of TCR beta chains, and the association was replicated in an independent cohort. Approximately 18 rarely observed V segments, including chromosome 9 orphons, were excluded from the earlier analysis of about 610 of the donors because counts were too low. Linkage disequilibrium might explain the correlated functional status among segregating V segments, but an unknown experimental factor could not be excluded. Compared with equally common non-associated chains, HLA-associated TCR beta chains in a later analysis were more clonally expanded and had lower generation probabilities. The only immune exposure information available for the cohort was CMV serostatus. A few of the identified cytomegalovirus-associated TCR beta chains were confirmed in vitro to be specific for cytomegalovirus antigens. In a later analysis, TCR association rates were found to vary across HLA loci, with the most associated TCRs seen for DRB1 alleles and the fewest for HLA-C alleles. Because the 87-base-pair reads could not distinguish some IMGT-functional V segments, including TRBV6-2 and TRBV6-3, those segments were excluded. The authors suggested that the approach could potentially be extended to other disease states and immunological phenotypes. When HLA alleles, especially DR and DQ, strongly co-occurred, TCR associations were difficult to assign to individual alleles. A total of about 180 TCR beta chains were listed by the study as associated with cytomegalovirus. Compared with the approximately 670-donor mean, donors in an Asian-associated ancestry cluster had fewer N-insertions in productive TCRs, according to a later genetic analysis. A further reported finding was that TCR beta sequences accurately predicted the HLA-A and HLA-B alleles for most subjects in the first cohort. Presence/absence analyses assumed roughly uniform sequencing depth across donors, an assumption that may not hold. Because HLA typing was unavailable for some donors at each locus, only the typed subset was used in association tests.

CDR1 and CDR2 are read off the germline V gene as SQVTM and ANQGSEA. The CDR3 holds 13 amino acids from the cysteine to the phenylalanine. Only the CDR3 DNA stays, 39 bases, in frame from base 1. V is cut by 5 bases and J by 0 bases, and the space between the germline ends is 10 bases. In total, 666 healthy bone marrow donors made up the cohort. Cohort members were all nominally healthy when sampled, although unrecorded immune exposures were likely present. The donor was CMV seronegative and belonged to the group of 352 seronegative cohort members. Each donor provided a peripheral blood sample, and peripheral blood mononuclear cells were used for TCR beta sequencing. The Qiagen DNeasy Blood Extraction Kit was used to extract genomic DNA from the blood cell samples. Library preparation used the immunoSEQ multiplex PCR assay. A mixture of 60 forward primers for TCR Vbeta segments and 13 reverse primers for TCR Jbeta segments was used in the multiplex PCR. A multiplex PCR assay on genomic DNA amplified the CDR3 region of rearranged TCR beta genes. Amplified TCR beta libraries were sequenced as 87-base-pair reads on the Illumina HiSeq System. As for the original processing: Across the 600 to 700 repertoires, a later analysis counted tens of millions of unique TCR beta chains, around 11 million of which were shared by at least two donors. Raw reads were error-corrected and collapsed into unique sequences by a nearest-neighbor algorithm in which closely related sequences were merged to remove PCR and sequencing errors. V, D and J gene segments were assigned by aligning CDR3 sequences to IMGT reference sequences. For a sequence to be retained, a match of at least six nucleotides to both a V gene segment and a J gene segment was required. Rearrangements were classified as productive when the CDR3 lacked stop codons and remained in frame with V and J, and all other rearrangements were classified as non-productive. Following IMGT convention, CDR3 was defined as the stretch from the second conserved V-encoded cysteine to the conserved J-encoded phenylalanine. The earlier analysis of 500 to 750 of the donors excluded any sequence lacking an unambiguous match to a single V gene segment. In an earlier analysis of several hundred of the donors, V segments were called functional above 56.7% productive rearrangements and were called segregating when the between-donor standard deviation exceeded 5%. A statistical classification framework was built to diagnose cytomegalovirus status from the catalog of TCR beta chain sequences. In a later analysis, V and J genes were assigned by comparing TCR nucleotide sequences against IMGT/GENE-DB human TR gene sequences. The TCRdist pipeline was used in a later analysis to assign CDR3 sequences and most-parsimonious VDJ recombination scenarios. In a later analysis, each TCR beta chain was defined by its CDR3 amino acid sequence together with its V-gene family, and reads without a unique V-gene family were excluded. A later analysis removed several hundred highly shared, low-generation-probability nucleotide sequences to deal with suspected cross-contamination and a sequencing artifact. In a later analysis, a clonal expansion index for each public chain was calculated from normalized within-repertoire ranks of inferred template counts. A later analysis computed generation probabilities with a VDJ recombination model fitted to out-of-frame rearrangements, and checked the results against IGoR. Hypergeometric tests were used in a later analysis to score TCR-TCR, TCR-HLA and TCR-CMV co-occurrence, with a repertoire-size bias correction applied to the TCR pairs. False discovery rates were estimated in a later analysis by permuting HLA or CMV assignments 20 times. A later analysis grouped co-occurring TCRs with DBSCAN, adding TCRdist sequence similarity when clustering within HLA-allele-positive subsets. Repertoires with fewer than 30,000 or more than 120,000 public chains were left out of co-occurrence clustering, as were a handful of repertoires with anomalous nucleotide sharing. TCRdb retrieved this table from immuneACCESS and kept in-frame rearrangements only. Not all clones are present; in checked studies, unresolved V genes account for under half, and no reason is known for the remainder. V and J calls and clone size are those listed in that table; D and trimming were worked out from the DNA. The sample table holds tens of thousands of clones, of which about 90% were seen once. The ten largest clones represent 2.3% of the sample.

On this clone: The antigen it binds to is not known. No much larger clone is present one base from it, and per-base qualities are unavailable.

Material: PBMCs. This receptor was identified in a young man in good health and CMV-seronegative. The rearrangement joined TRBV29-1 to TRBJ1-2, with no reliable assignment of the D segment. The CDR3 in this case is CSVPNEANYGYTF. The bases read TGCAGCGTTCCCAATGAGGCTAACTATGGCTACACCTTC.